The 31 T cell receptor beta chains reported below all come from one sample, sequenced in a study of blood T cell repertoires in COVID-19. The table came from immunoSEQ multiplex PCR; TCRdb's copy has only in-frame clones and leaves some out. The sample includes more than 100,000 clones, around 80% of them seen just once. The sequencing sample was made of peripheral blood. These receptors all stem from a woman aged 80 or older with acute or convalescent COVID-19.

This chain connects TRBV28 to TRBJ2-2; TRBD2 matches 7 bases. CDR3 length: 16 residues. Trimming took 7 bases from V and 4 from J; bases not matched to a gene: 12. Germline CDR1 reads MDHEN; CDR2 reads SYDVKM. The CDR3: CASNARLGRATGELFF. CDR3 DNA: TGTGCCAGCAATGCGCGTTTGGGGAGGGCCACCGGGGAGCTGTTTTTT. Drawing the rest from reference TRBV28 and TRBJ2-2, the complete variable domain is DVKVTQSSRYLVKRTGEKVFLECVQDMDHENMFWYRQDPGLGLRLIYFSYDVKMKEKGDIPEGYSVSREKKERFSLILESASTNQTSMYLCASNARLGRATGELFFGEGSRLTVL.

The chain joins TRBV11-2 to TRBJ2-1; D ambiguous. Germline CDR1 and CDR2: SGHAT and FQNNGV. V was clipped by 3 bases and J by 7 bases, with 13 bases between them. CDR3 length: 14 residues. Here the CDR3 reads CASSFMGSRNEQFF. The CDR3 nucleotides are TGTGCCAGCAGCTTTATGGGTTCGCGGAATGAGCAGTTCTTC.

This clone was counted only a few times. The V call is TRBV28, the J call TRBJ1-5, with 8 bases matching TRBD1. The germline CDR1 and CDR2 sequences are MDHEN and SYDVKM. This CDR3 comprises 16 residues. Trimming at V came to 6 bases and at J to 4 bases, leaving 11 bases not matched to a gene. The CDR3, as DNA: TGTGCCAGCAGCCCTCCGGGACAGGCTAGAAATCAGCCCCAGCATTTT. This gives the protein CASSPPGQARNQPQHF. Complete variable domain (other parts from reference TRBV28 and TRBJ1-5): DVKVTQSSRYLVKRTGEKVFLECVQDMDHENMFWYRQDPGLGLRLIYFSYDVKMKEKGDIPEGYSVSREKKERFSLILESASTNQTSMYLCASSPPGQARNQPQHFGDGTRLSIL.

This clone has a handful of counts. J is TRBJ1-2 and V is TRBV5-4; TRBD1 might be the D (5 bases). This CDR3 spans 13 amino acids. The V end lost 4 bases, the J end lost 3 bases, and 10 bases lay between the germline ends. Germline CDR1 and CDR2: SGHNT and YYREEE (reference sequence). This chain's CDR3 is CASSQGSDYGYTF. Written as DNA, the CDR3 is TGTGCCAGCAGCCAGGGATCGGACTATGGCTACACCTTC.

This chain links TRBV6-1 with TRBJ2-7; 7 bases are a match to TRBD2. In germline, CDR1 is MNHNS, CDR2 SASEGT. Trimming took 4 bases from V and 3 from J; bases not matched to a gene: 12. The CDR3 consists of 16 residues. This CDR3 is CASSVSTSFILYEQYF. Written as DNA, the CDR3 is TGTGCCAGCAGTGTATCGACTAGCTTCATCCTCTACGAGCAGTACTTC.

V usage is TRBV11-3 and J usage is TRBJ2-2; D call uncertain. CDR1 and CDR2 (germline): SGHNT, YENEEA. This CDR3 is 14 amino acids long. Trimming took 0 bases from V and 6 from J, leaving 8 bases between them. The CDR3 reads CASSLDDRSGELFF. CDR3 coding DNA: TGTGCCAGCAGCTTAGATGATCGGTCCGGGGAGCTGTTTTTT. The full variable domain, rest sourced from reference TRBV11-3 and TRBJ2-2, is EAGVVQSPRYKIIEKKQPVAFWCNPISGHNTLYWYLQNLGQGPELLIRYENEEAVDDSQLPKDRFSAERLKGVDSTLKIQPAELGDSAVYLCASSLDDRSGELFFGEGSRLTVL.

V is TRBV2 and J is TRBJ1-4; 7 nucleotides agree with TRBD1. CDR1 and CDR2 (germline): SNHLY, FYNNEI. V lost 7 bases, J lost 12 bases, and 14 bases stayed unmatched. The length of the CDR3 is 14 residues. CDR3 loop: CASTPGQHNLELFF. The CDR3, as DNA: TGTGCCAGCACCCCGGGACAGCATAATTTAGAACTGTTTTTT.

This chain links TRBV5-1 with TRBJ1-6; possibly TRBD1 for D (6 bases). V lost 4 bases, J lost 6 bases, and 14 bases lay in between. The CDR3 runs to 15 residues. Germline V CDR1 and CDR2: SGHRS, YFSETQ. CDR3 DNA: TGCGCCAGCAGCCTCGACGGACAGTCTAATTCACCCCTCCACTTT. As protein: CASSLDGQSNSPLHF. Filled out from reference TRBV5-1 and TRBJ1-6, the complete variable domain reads KAGVTQTPRYLIKTRGQQVTLSCSPISGHRSVSWYQQTPGQGLQFLFEYFSETQRNKGNFPGRFSGRQFSNSRSEMNVSTLELGDSALYLCASSLDGQSNSPLHFGNGTRLTVT.

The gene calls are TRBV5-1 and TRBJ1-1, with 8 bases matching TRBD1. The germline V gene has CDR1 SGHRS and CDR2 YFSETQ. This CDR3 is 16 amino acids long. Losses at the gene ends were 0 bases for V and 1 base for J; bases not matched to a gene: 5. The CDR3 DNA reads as TGCGCCAGCAGCTTGGGGTCAGGGGGCGCGAACACTGAAGCTTTCTTT. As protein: CASSLGSGGANTEAFF.

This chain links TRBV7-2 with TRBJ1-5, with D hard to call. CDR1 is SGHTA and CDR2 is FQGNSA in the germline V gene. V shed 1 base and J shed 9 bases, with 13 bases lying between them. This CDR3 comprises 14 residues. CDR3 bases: TGTGCCAGCAGCTTAGGCCGAGAACGGGGGCCCCAGCATTTT. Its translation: CASSLGRERGPQHF.

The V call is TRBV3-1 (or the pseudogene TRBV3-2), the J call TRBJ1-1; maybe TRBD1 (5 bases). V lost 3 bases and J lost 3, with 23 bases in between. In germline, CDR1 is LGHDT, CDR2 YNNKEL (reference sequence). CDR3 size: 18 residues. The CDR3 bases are TGTGCCAGCAGCCAGGATGTGGGGCGGGCCCGGAGGGACACTGAAGCTTTCTTT. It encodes CASSQDVGRARRDTEAFF.

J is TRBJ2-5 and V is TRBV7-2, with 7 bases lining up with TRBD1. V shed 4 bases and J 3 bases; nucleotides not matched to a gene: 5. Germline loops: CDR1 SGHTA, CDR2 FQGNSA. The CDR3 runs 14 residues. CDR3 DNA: TGTGCCAGCAGCTACGCGGACAGGAAAGAGACCCAGTACTTC. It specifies CASSYADRKETQYF. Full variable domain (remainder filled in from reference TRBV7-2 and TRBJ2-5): GAGVSQSPSNKVTEKGKDVELRCDPISGHTALYWYRQSLGQGLEFLIYFQGNSAPDKSGLPSDRFSAERTGGSVSTLTIQRTQQEDSAVYLCASSYADRKETQYFGPGTRLLVL.

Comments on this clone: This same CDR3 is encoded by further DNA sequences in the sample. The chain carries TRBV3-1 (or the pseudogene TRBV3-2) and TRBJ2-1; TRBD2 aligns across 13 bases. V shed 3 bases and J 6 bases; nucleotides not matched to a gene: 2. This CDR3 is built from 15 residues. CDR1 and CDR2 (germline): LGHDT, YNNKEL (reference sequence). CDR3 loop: CASSQGLAGSNEQFF. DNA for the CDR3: TGTGCCAGCAGCCAGGGACTAGCGGGGAGCAATGAGCAGTTCTTC.

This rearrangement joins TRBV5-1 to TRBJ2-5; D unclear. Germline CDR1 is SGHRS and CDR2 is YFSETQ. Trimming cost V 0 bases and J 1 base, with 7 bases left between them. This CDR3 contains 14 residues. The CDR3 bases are TGCGCCAGCAGCTTGGCTACTTTCCAAGAGACCCAGTACTTC. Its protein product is CASSLATFQETQYF.

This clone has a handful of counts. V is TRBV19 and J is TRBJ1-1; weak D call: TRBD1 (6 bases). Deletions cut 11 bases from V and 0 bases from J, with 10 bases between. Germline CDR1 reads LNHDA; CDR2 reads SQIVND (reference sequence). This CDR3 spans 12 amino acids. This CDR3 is CASGVLNTEAFF. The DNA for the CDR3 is TGTGCCTCAGGGGTGCTGAACACTGAAGCTTTCTTT. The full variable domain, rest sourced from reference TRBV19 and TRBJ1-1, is DGGITQSPKYLFRKEGQNVTLSCEQNLNHDAMYWYRQDPGQGLRLIYYSQIVNDFQKGDIAEGYSVSREKKESFPLTVTSAQKNPTAFYLCASGVLNTEAFFGQGTRLTVV.

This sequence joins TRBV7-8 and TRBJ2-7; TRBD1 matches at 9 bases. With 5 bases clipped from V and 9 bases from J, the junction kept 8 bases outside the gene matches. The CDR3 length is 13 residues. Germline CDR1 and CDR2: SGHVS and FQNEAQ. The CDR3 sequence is CASSPGTGSVQYF. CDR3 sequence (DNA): TGTGCCAGCAGCCCCGGGACAGGGTCGGTGCAGTACTTC.

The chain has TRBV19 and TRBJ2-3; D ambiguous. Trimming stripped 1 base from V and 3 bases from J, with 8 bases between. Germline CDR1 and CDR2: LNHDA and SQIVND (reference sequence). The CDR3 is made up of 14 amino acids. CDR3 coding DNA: TGTGCCAGTAGTATAGGGCTGTATACAGATACGCAGTATTTT. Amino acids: CASSIGLYTDTQYF.

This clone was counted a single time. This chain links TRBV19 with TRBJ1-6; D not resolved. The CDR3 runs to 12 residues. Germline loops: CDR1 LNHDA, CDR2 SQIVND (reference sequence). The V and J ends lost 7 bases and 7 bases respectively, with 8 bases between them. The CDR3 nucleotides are TGTGCCAGTAAGGTACTAAATTCACCCCTCCACTTT. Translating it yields CASKVLNSPLHF.

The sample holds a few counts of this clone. This CDR3 reads CASGAVLGETQYF. CDR3 sequence (DNA): TGTGCCAGCGGGGCGGTTCTGGGGGAGACCCAGTACTTC. V gene TRBV2 combines with J gene TRBJ2-5; D is perhaps TRBD1 (5 bases). The ends were cut back, 8 bases at V and 5 bases at J, with 15 bases in the middle. CDR3 length equals 13 residues. CDR1 and CDR2 from the germline V gene are SNHLY and FYNNEI.

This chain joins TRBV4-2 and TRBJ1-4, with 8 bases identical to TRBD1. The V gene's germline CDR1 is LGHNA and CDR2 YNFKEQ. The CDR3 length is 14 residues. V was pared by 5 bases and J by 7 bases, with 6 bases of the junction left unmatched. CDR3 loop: CASSSGQGREKLFF. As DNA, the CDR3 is TGTGCCAGCAGCTCAGGACAGGGACGTGAAAAACTGTTTTTT.

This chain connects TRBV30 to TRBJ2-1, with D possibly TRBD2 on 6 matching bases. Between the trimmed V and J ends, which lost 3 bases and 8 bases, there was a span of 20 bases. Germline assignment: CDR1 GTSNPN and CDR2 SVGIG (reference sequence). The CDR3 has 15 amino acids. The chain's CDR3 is CAWREGPTIADEQFF. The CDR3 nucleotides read TGTGCCTGGAGGGAGGGGCCGACCATCGCAGATGAGCAGTTCTTC.

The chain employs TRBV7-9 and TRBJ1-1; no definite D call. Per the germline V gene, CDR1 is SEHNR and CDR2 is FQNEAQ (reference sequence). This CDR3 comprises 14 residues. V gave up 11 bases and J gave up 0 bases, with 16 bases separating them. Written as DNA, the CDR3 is TGTGCCGCCGGTGGGGAGGTAATGAACACTGAAGCTTTCTTT. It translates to CAAGGEVMNTEAFF.

CDR3 region: CASSLGSGTSTDTQYF. The CDR3 nucleotides read TGTGCCAGCAGCTTAGGTAGCGGCACTAGCACAGATACGCAGTATTTT. This chain links TRBV7-9 with TRBJ2-3; perhaps TRBD2 as D (6 bases). The V end lost 1 base, the J end lost 0 bases, and 11 bases lay between the germline ends. The CDR3 is 16 residues long. Germline values: CDR1 SEHNR, CDR2 FQNEAQ (reference sequence).

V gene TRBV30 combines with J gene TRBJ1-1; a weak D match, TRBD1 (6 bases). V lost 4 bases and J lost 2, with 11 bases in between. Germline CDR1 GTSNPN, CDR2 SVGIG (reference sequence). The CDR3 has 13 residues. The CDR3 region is CAWNRDLNTEAFF. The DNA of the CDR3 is TGTGCCTGGAACAGGGACCTTAACACTGAAGCTTTCTTT.

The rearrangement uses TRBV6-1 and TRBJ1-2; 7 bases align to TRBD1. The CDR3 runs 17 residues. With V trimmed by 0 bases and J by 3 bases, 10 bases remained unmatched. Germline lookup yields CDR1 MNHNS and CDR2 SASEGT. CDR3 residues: CASSEARPTQGYYGYTF. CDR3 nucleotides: TGTGCCAGCAGTGAAGCGCGGCCTACACAGGGGTACTATGGCTACACCTTC.

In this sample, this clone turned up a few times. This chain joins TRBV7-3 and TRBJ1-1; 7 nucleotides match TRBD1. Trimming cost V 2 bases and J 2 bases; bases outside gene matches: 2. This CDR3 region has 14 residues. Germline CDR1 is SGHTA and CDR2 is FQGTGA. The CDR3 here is CASSLGTENTEAFF. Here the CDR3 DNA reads TGTGCCAGCAGCTTAGGGACAGAAAACACTGAAGCTTTCTTT.

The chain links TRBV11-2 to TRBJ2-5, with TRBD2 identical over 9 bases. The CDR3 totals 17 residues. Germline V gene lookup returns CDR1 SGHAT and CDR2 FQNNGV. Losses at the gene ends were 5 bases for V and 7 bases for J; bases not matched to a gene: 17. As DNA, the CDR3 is TGTGCCAGCAGCCCGGCGGGGGGCGGGACTAGCCGGGCGACCCAGTACTTC. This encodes CASSPAGGGTSRATQYF.

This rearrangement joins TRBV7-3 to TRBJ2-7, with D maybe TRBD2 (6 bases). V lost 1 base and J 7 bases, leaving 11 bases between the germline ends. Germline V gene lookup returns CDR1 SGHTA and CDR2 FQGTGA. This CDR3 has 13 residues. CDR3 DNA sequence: TGTGCCAGCAGCTTAAATGGGGGGAGGGAGCAGTACTTC. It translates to CASSLNGGREQYF.

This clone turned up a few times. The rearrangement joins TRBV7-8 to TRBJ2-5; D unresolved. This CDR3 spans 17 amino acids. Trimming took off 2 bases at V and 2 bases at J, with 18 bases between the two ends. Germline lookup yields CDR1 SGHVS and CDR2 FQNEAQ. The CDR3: CASSLWIPAVRQETQYF. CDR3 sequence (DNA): TGTGCCAGCAGCTTATGGATCCCGGCGGTGAGGCAAGAGACCCAGTACTTC.

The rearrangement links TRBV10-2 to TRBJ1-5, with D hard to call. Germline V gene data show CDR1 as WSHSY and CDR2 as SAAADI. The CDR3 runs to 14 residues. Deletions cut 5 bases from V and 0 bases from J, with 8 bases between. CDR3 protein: CASSLHDSNQPQHF. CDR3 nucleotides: TGCGCCAGCAGTTTACATGATAGCAATCAGCCCCAGCATTTT.

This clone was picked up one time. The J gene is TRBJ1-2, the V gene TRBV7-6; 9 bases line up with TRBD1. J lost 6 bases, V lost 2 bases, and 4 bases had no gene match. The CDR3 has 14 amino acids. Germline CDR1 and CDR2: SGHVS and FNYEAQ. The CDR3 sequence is CASSLTTGGDGYTF. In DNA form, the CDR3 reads TGTGCCAGCAGCTTAACCACAGGGGGCGATGGCTACACCTTC.